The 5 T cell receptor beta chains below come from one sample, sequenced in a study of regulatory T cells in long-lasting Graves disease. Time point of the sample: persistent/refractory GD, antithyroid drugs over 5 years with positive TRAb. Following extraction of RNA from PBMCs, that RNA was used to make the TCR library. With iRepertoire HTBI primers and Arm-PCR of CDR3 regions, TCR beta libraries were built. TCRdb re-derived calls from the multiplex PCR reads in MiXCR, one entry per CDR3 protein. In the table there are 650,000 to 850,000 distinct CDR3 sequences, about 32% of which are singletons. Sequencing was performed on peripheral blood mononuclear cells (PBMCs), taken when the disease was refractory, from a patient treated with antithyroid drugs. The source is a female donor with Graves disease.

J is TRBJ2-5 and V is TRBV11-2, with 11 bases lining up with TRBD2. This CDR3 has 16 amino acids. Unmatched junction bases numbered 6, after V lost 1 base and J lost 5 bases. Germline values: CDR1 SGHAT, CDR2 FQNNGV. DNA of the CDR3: TGTGCCAGCAGCTTAGGAGGACTAGCGGGCGTGGAGACCCAGTACTTC. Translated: CASSLGGLAGVETQYF.

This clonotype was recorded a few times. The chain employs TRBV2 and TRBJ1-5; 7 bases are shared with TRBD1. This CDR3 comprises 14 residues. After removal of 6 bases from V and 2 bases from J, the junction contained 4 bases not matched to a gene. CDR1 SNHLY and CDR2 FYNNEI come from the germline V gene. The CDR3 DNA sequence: TGTGCCAGCAGAATCGGACAGGGCAATCAGCCCCAGCATTTT. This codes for CASRIGQGNQPQHF.

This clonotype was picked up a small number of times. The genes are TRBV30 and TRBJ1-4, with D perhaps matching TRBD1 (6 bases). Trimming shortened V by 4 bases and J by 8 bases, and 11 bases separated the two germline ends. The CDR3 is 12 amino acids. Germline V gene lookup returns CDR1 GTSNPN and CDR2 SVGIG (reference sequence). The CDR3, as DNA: TGTGCCTGGACTGGGCAGGGGGAAAAACTGTTTTTT. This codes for CAWTGQGEKLFF.

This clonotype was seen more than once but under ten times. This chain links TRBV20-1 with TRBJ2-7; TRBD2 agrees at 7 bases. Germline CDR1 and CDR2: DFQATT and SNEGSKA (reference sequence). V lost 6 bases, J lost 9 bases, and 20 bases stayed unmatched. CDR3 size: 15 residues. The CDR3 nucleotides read TGCAGTGCAAGCCCGTTGTCGTCGGTCCGGGAGGTGCAGTACTTC. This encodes CSASPLSSVREVQYF.

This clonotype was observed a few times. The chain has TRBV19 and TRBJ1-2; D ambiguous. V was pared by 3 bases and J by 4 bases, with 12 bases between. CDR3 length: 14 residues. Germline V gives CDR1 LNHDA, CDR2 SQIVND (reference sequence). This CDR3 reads CASSMLTESYGYTF. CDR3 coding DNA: TGTGCCAGTAGTATGCTGACTGAATCCTATGGCTACACCTTC.